This T cell receptor (beta chain) was recovered during a study of blood T cells in healthy people across ages. Broader study findings: With donor CMV status unknown, expanded clonotype changes were possibly confounded. The percentage of naive T cells correlated strongly with TCR beta diversity.

This clonotype appeared a few times. What it recognizes is unknown. The CDR3 loop spans 14 amino acids. Germline V gene lookup returns CDR1 MNHEY and CDR2 SVGEGT. For the second PCR, which ran for 7 to 11 cycles, a sample-barcoded 5' primer and a J-beta primer mix were used. TCRdb reprocessed the 5' RACE reads via MiXCR and lists one record per CDR3 protein. The sample carries under 1,100,000 distinct CDR3 sequences, 25% recorded once. The same sample was also used in a study of T cells of mothers and their children.

The specimen sequenced was blood. The rearrangement uses TRBV6-2 or TRBV6-3 and TRBJ2-5, with D hard to call. The tail of the sequence fits TRBJ2-7 better, so the J call may be wrong. This clonotype was obtained from a girl aged 2 to 9 in good health. CDR3 sequence reads: CASSYLGIRYEQYF. As DNA, the CDR3 is TGTGCCAGCAGTTATCTAGGGATAAGATACGAGCAGTACTTC.